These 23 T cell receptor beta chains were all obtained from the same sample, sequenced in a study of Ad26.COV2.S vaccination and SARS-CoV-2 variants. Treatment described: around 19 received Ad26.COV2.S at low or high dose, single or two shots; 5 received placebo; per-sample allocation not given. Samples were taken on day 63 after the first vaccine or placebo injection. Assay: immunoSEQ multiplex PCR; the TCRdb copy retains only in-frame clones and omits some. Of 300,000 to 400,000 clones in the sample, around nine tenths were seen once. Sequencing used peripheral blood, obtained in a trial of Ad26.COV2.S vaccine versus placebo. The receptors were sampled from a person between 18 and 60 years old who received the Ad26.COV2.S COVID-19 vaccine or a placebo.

The DNA of the CDR3 is TGTGCCAGCAGCTCCCAGGCGGCTAGAGCGGCCCAGTACTTC. It yields the protein CASSSQAARAAQYF. The chain recombines TRBV9 with TRBJ2-5; maybe TRBD2 (5 bases). The CDR3 spans 14 residues. The V gene's germline CDR1 is SGDLS and CDR2 YYNGEE. Trimming pared 4 bases from V and 9 bases from J, leaving 19 bases between.

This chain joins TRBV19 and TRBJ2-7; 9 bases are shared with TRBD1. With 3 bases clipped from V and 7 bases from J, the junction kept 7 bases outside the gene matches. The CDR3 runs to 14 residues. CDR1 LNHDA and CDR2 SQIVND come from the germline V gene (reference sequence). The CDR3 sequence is CASSITGGGGEQYF. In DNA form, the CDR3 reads TGTGCCAGTAGTATCACAGGGGGCGGAGGGGAGCAGTACTTC.

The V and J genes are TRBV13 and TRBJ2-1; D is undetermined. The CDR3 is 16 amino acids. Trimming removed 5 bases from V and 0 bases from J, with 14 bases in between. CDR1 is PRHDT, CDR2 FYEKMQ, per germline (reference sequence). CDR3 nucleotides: TGTGCCAGCAGCGCGACCCCCTCGAGCTCCTACAATGAGCAGTTCTTC. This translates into CASSATPSSSYNEQFF.

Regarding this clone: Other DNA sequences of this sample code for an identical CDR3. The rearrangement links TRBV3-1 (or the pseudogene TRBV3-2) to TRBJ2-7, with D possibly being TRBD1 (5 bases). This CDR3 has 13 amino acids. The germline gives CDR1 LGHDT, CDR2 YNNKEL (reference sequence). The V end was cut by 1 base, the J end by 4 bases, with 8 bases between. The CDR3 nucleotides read TGTGCCAGCAGCCAAGTTAGGGGATACGAGCAGTACTTC. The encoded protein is CASSQVRGYEQYF.

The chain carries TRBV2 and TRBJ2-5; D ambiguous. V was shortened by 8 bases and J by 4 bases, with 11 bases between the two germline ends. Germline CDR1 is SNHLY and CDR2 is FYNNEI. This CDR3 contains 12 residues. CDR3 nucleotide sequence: TGTGCCAGCGACGGTAGAAGAGAGACCCAGTACTTC. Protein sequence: CASDGRRETQYF. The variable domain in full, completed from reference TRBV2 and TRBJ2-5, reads EPEVTQTPSHQVTQMGQEVILRCVPISNHLYFYWYRQILGQKVEFLVSFYNNEISEKSEIFDDQFSVERPDGSNFTLKIRSTKLEDSAMYFCASDGRRETQYFGPGTRLLVL.

The chain's CDR3 is CATRDRDRYEQYF. Here the CDR3 DNA reads TGTGCCACCAGGGACAGGGATAGGTACGAGCAGTACTTC. This sequence joins TRBV15 and TRBJ2-7; 8 positions agree with TRBD1. V lost 6 bases and J lost 4; bases outside the gene matches: 5. This CDR3 is built from 13 residues. CDR1 is LNHNV, CDR2 YYDKDF, per germline (reference sequence). The complete variable domain, with remaining parts taken from reference TRBV15 and TRBJ2-7, reads DAMVIQNPRYQVTQFGKPVTLSCSQTLNHNVMYWYQQKSSQAPKLLFHYYDKDFNNEADTPDNFQSRRPNTSFCFLDIRSPGLGDTAMYLCATRDRDRYEQYFGPGTRLTVT.

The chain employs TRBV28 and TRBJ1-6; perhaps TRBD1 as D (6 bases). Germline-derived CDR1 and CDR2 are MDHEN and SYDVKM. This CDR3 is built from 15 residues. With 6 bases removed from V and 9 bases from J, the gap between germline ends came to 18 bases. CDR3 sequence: CASSTLRGQVSPLHF. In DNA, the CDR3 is TGTGCCAGCAGCACCCTCCGGGGGCAGGTTTCACCCCTCCACTTT. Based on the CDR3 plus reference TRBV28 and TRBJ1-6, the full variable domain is DVKVTQSSRYLVKRTGEKVFLECVQDMDHENMFWYRQDPGLGLRLIYFSYDVKMKEKGDIPEGYSVSREKKERFSLILESASTNQTSMYLCASSTLRGQVSPLHFGNGTRLTVT.

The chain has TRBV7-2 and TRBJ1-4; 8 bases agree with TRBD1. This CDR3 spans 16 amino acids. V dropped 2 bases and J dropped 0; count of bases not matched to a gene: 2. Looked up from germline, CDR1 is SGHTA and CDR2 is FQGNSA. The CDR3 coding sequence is TGTGCCAGCAGCTTACAGGGGGCTACAACTAATGAAAAACTGTTTTTT. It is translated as CASSLQGATTNEKLFF.

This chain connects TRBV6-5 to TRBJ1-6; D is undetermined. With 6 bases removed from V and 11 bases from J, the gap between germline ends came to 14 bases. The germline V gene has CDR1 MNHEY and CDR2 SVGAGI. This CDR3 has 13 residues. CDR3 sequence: CASSGPLRTPLHF. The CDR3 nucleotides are TGTGCCAGCAGCGGGCCCTTAAGGACACCCCTCCACTTT.

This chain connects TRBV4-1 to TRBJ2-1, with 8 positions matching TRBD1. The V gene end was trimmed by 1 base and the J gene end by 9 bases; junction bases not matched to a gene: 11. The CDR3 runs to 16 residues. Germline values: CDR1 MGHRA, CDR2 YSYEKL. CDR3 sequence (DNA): TGCGCCAGCAGCCAAGTTGGGGGTCCAGGGGGCATTGAGCAGTTCTTC. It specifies CASSQVGGPGGIEQFF.

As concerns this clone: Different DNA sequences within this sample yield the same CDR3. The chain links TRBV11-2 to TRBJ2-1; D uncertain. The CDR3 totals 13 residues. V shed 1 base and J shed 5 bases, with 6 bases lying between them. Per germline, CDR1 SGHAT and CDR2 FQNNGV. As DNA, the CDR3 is TGTGCCAGCAGCTTAGGCCGGAACAATGAGCAGTTCTTC. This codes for CASSLGRNNEQFF.

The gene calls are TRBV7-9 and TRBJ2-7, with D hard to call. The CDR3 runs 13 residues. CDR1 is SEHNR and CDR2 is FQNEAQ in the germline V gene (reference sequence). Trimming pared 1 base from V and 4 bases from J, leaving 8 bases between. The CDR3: CASSLGGWYEQYF. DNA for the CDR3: TGTGCCAGCAGCTTAGGTGGGTGGTACGAGCAGTACTTC.

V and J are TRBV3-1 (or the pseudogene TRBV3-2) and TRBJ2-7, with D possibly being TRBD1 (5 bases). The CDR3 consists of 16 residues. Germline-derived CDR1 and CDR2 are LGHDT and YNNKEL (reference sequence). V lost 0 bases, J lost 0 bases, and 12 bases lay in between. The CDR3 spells CASSQDLQADSYEQYF. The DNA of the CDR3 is TGTGCCAGCAGCCAAGATTTACAGGCCGACTCCTACGAGCAGTACTTC.

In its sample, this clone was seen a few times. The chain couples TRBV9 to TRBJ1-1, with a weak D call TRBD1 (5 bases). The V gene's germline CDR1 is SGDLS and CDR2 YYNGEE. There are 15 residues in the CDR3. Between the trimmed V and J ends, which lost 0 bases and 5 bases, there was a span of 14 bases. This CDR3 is CASSVVGGSKTEAFF. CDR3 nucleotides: TGTGCCAGCAGCGTAGTCGGGGGTAGTAAGACTGAAGCTTTCTTT.

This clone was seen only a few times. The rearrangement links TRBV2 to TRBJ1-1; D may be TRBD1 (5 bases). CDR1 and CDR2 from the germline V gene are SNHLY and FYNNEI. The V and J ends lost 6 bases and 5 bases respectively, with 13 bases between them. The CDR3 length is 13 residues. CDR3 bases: TGTGCCAGCAGACTGACAGTGGGGACTGAAGCTTTCTTT. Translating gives CASRLTVGTEAFF.

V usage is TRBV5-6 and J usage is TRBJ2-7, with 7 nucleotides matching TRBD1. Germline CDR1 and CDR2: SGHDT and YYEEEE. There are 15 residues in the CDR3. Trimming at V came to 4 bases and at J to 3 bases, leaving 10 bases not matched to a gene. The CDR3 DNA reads TGTGCCAGCAGCCCCGCAGGGGGTCTCGGCTACGAGCAGTACTTC. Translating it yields CASSPAGGLGYEQYF.

CDR3 coding DNA: TGTGCCAGCAGTTTATCGTGGACAAGCTCGGAAAAACTGTTTTTT. Translation: CASSLSWTSSEKLFF. The chain carries TRBV27 and TRBJ1-4, with D possibly being TRBD1 (5 bases). Trimming took 0 bases from V and 8 from J, leaving 13 bases between them. There are 15 residues in the CDR3. CDR1 and CDR2 (germline): MNHEY, SMNVEV (reference sequence).

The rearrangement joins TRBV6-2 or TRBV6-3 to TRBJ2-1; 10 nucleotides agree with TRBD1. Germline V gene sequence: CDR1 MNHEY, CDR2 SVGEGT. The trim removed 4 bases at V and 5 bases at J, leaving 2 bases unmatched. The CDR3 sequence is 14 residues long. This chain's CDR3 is CASSSDRGHNEQFF. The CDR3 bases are TGTGCCAGCAGTTCCGACAGGGGGCACAATGAGCAGTTCTTC.

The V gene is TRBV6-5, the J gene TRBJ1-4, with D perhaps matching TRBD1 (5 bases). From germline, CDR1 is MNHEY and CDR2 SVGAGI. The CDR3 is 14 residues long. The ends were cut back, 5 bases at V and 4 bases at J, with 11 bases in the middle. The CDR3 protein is CASSLGGGNEKLFF. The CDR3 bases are TGTGCCAGCAGTCTGGGGGGGGGTAATGAAAAACTGTTTTTT.

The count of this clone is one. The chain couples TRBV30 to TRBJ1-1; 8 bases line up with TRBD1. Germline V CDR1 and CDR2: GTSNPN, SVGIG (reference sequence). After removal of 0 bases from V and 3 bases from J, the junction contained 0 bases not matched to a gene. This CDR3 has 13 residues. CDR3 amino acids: CAWSVQGDTEAFF. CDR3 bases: TGTGCCTGGAGTGTACAGGGGGACACTGAAGCTTTCTTT.

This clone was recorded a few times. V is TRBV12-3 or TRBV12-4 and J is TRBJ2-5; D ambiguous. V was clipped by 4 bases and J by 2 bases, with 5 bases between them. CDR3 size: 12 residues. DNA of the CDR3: TGTGCCAGCAGTTACAGTCAAGAGACCCAGTACTTC. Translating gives CASSYSQETQYF.

The CDR3 nucleotides read TGTGCCACCAGCAAGGAGGGAGGTTGGGGAGATACGCAGTATTTT. Its translation is CATSKEGGWGDTQYF. This chain links TRBV15 with TRBJ2-3, with TRBD2 as a possible D gene (6 bases). The V end lost 4 bases, the J end lost 5 bases, and 16 bases lay between the germline ends. Germline CDR1 and CDR2: LNHNV and YYDKDF (reference sequence). The CDR3 is 15 amino acids.

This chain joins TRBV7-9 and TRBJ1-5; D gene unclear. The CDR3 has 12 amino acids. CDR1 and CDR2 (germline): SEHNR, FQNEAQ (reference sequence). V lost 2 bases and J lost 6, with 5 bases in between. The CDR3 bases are TGTGCCAGCAGCTTAAACACTCAGCCCCAGCATTTT. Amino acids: CASSLNTQPQHF.